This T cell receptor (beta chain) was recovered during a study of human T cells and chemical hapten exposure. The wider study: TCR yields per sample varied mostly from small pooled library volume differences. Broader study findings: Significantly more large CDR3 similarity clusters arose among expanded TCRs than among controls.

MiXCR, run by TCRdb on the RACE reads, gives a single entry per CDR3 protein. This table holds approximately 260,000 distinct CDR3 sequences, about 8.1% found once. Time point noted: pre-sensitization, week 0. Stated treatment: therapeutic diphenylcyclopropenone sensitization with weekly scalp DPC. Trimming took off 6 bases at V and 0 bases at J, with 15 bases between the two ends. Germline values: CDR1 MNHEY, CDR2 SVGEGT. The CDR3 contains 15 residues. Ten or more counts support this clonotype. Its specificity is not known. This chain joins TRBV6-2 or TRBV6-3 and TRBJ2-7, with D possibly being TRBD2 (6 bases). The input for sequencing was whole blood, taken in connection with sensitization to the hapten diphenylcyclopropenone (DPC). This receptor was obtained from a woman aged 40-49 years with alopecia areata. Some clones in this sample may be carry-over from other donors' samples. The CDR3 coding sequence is TGTGCCAGCAGCTATGACCTAGCGACCTCCTACGAGCAGTACTTC. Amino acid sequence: CASSYDLATSYEQYF.